This T cell receptor beta chain originates from a study of response to subunit inactivated influenza vaccine. Study-wide results and caveats: The authors put forward the suggestion that each seasonal influenza vaccination may bring in only a limited number of new T cells.

V dropped 0 bases and J dropped 3; count of bases not matched to a gene: 3. The CDR3 totals 15 residues. Germline V gives CDR1 LGHNA, CDR2 YNFKEQ. On this clonotype itself: Its specificity is not known.

TCRdb reanalysed the RT-PCR reads using MiXCR and keeps one entry per CDR3 protein. The sample includes hundreds of thousands of distinct CDR3 sequences, 12% seen only once; the top ten take roughly 10%. The chain links TRBV4-2 to TRBJ2-5; TRBD1 matches 8 bases. The clonotype originates from a man aged 50 to 60 who received an inactivated influenza vaccine. The sample here was PBMCs from blood, taken on the day of vaccination. The CDR3 coding sequence is TGTGCCAGCAGCCAAGATTCAGGGGGCAAAGAGACCCAGTACTTC. Protein product: CASSQDSGGKETQYF.